One sample yielded the 26 T cell receptor beta chains listed below, sequenced in a study of Ad26.COV2.S vaccination and SARS-CoV-2 variants (dated by TCRdb to 2020 to 2023). The treatment or condition label of this sample denotes: around 19 received Ad26.COV2.S at low or high dose, single or two shots; roughly five received placebo; per-sample allocation not given. Repertoires of vaccine and placebo recipients were sequenced from samples collected on day 63 after the first injection. The library relied on the immunoSEQ multiplex PCR assay. The table was pulled from immuneACCESS by TCRdb, which kept in-frame rearrangements only. Such tables lose some clones; where checked, under half of the loss comes from unresolved V genes, and the rest has no known cause. For this sample the table gives 450,000 to 550,000 clones, of which roughly nine tenths were detected only once. The ten largest clones represent about 1.5% of the sample.

The sample in question was peripheral blood, obtained in a trial of Ad26.COV2.S vaccine versus placebo. Source of these receptors: a person aged 18-60 years who received the Ad26.COV2.S COVID-19 vaccine or a placebo.

This clone has only a few counts. For the CDR3, the DNA is TGTGCCAGCAGCCGCAGGGGCGTAACAGATACGCAGTATTTT. Protein: CASSRRGVTDTQYF. This rearrangement joins TRBV27 to TRBJ2-3, with D possibly TRBD1 on 6 matching bases. Trimming pared 6 bases from V and 3 bases from J, leaving 13 bases between. This CDR3 has 14 residues. Germline assignment: CDR1 MNHEY and CDR2 SMNVEV (reference sequence).

The rearrangement joins TRBV19 to TRBJ2-1; 7 nucleotides agree with TRBD2. The CDR3 contains 23 residues. Germline assignment: CDR1 LNHDA and CDR2 SQIVND (reference sequence). J was trimmed by 5 bases and V by 2 bases; bases with no gene match: 30. CDR3 amino acids: CASSILRKIPQAGVPDYNNEQFF. In DNA form, the CDR3 reads TGTGCCAGTAGTATATTGCGGAAAATACCTCAGGCGGGGGTTCCAGATTATAACAATGAGCAGTTCTTC.

The J gene is TRBJ2-1, the V gene TRBV2; TRBD1 aligns across 7 bases. The CDR3 covers 14 residues. With 8 bases clipped from V and 0 bases from J, the junction kept 4 bases outside the gene matches. The germline V gene encodes CDR1 SNHLY and CDR2 FYNNEI. CDR3 amino acids: CASVGQSSYNEQFF. CDR3 in DNA: TGTGCCAGCGTGGGACAGAGCTCCTACAATGAGCAGTTCTTC.

V is TRBV7-9 and J is TRBJ2-4; 10 positions match TRBD2. CDR1 is SEHNR and CDR2 is FQNEAQ in the germline V gene (reference sequence). This CDR3 has 17 residues. V lost 2 bases, J lost 8 bases, and 12 bases stayed unmatched. The CDR3 DNA sequence: TGTGCCAGCAGCTTAATGGTTTCGTCTAGCGGGAGTTACATTCAGTACTTC. This gives the protein CASSLMVSSSGSYIQYF.

The chain has TRBV5-5 and TRBJ2-1, with D possibly matching TRBD1 (5 bases). Between the trimmed V and J ends, which lost 4 bases and 9 bases, there was a span of 11 bases. This CDR3 is 12 amino acids long. Germline V gene data show CDR1 as SGHKS and CDR2 as YYEKEE (reference sequence). CDR3 residues: CASSTYTGEQFF. As DNA, the CDR3 is TGTGCCAGCAGCACCTACACAGGTGAGCAGTTCTTC.

V gene TRBV6-5 combines with J gene TRBJ2-1; D might be TRBD1 or TRBD2, each matching 5 bases. Germline CDR1 and CDR2: MNHEY and SVGAGI. This CDR3 contains 13 residues. V dropped 2 bases and J dropped 6 bases, with 8 bases sitting between them. The CDR3 is CASSYPRGNEQFF. The CDR3 coding sequence is TGTGCCAGCAGTTACCCGAGGGGCAATGAGCAGTTCTTC.

This chain uses TRBV4-3 with TRBJ1-2; 7 positions match TRBD1. V lost 2 bases to trimming and J lost 4 bases; unmatched junction nucleotides: 4. Germline V gene sequence: CDR1 LGHNA, CDR2 YSLEER. The CDR3 covers 14 residues. For the CDR3, the DNA is TGCGCCAGCAGCCAAATCCGGGACAGCTATGGCTACACCTTC. This sequence encodes CASSQIRDSYGYTF.

The J gene is TRBJ2-7, the V gene TRBV3-1 (or the pseudogene TRBV3-2); possibly TRBD1 or TRBD2 for D (5 bases each). V gave up 1 base and J gave up 5 bases, with 15 bases separating them. Germline V gene sequence: CDR1 LGHDT, CDR2 YNNKEL (reference sequence). CDR3 length equals 15 residues. CDR3 nucleotides: TGTGCCAGCAGCCAAGGAAGAATAAGGGGACACGAGCAGTACTTC. This codes for CASSQGRIRGHEQYF.

J is TRBJ1-1 and V is TRBV7-2, with a possible D match to TRBD1 (5 bases). CDR1 SGHTA and CDR2 FQGNSA come from the germline V gene. The length of the CDR3 is 15 residues. V was trimmed by 2 bases and J by 0 bases, leaving 10 bases between them. The CDR3 DNA reads TGTGCCAGCAGCTTAATGCACAGGCTGAACACTGAAGCTTTCTTT. Its translation is CASSLMHRLNTEAFF.

V gene TRBV6-5 combines with J gene TRBJ2-3; D is undetermined. Germline CDR1 and CDR2: MNHEY and SVGAGI. CDR3 size: 11 residues. V gave up 2 bases and J gave up 14 bases, with 11 bases separating them. This chain's CDR3 is CASSYGLRVYF. CDR3 DNA sequence: TGTGCCAGCAGTTACGGGCTACGGGTGTATTTT.

This sequence joins TRBV28 and TRBJ2-3; D is perhaps TRBD2 (5 bases). Deletions cut 5 bases from V and 0 bases from J, with 18 bases between. Germline V lookup: CDR1 MDHEN, CDR2 SYDVKM. The CDR3 contains 17 residues. CDR3 sequence reads: CASSPLERIFSTDTQYF. The CDR3 DNA follows: TGTGCCAGCAGTCCCCTCGAGCGGATCTTTAGCACAGATACGCAGTATTTT.

The V and J genes are TRBV19 and TRBJ1-2, with 9 nucleotides matching TRBD1. Germline V gene data show CDR1 as LNHDA and CDR2 as SQIVND (reference sequence). The CDR3 contains 15 residues. The trim removed 2 bases at V and 5 bases at J, leaving 6 bases unmatched. The CDR3 DNA follows: TGTGCCAGTAGTATAACAGGGGGCGATCCTTATGGCTACACCTTC. Translation: CASSITGGDPYGYTF.

This clone was seen a single time. The gene calls are TRBV28 and TRBJ2-7, with TRBD1 matching 8 bases. Unmatched junction bases numbered 5, after V lost 3 bases and J lost 13 bases. Per germline, CDR1 MDHEN and CDR2 SYDVKM. The CDR3 extends over 11 amino acids. The DNA for the CDR3 is TGTGCCAGCAGTTTGGGGACAGGTCTCTACTTC. Its protein is CASSLGTGLYF.

The CDR3 spells CASSPGRQGGVNTEAFF. The CDR3 DNA follows: TGTGCCAGCTCACCAGGGAGACAGGGAGGTGTGAACACTGAAGCTTTCTTT. The chain recombines TRBV18 with TRBJ1-1; the match to TRBD1 covers 7 bases. V shed 2 bases and J 0 bases; nucleotides not matched to a gene: 9. The CDR3 covers 17 residues. The germline CDR1 and CDR2 sequences are KGHSH and LQKENI. Based on the CDR3 plus reference TRBV18 and TRBJ1-1, the full variable domain is NAGVMQNPRHLVRRRGQEARLRCSPMKGHSHVYWYRQLPEEGLKFMVYLQKENIIDESGMPKERFSAEFPKEGPSILRIQQVVRGDSAAYFCASSPGRQGGVNTEAFFGQGTRLTVV.

The chain links TRBV24-1 to TRBJ1-2; D is possibly TRBD1 (5 bases). Germline V lookup: CDR1 KGHDR, CDR2 SFDVKD. V lost 3 bases and J lost 6, with 13 bases in between. This CDR3 is 14 amino acids long. Here the CDR3 reads CATSDQTRGNGYTF. The DNA for the CDR3 is TGTGCCACCAGTGATCAGACTCGGGGGAATGGCTACACCTTC.

The genes are TRBV7-6 and TRBJ2-7, with 7 nucleotides matching TRBD1. Germline CDR1 is SGHVS and CDR2 is FNYEAQ. J gave up 11 bases and V 1 base, and 5 bases lay outside the gene matches. The length of the CDR3 is 12 residues. This CDR3 reads CASSLVADREYF. In DNA, the CDR3 is TGTGCCAGCAGCTTAGTGGCCGACAGGGAGTACTTC.

V gene TRBV6-6 combines with J gene TRBJ1-4, with no clear D. V gave up 6 bases and J gave up 7 bases, with 12 bases separating them. Germline CDR1 reads MNHNY; CDR2 reads SVGAGI (reference sequence). This CDR3 region has 13 residues. The CDR3 DNA is TGTGCCAGCAGCCCACGAGTGGGTGAAAAACTGTTTTTT. This translates into CASSPRVGEKLFF.

The V gene is TRBV9, the J gene TRBJ2-7; D call uncertain. Germline values: CDR1 SGDLS, CDR2 YYNGEE. V was cut by 4 bases and J by 0 bases, with 11 bases left in between. This CDR3 is 14 amino acids long. The DNA of the CDR3 is TGTGCCAGCAGCTCTGACTCCAACTCCTACGAGCAGTACTTC. Protein product: CASSSDSNSYEQYF.

The chain couples TRBV18 to TRBJ1-1; D is possibly TRBD1 (5 bases). Trimming stripped 3 bases from V and 5 bases from J, with 16 bases between. Germline CDR1 KGHSH, CDR2 LQKENI. The CDR3 loop spans 15 amino acids. The DNA of the CDR3 is TGTGCCAGCTCACCCTCCCTTCAGGGTGGGACTGAAGCTTTCTTT. This codes for CASSPSLQGGTEAFF.

The chain couples TRBV28 to TRBJ1-2; 8 bases are shared with TRBD1. J gave up 4 bases and V 2 bases, and 6 bases lay outside the gene matches. Germline lookup yields CDR1 MDHEN and CDR2 SYDVKM. This CDR3 contains 15 residues. The CDR3 DNA is TGTGCCAGCAGTTTACCCGGGACAGGAGCCTATGGCTACACCTTC. As protein: CASSLPGTGAYGYTF.

This clone was observed a single time. The J gene is TRBJ2-5, the V gene TRBV19; D may be TRBD1 (6 bases). Germline V gene data show CDR1 as LNHDA and CDR2 as SQIVND (reference sequence). Trimming cost V 1 base and J 5 bases, with 17 bases left between them. CDR3 length equals 16 residues. This CDR3 reads CASSIVDSWGRETQYF. In DNA, the CDR3 is TGTGCCAGTAGTATAGTAGACTCTTGGGGGCGGGAGACCCAGTACTTC.

V is TRBV10-1 and J is TRBJ2-6, with D possibly matching TRBD1 (5 bases). V lost 0 bases and J lost 0, with 15 bases in between. This CDR3 has 19 residues. Looked up from germline, CDR1 is WNHNN and CDR2 is SYGVQD (reference sequence). The CDR3 sequence is CASSESIPGPSSGANVLTF. Here the CDR3 DNA reads TGCGCCAGCAGTGAGTCGATCCCAGGGCCGTCCTCTGGGGCCAACGTCCTGACTTTC.

This chain connects TRBV6-2 or TRBV6-3 to TRBJ2-5; TRBD2 matches 8 bases. The CDR3 covers 15 residues. Germline CDR1 is MNHEY and CDR2 is SVGEGT. V lost 5 bases and J lost 2; bases outside the gene matches: 7. The DNA for the CDR3 is TGTGCCAGCAGTCGGGTAGCGGGGACGCAAGAGACCCAGTACTTC. Residues: CASSRVAGTQETQYF.

The chain carries TRBV18 and TRBJ2-6; perhaps TRBD1 as D (5 bases). This CDR3 is built from 16 residues. Germline CDR1 is KGHSH and CDR2 is LQKENI. Trimming removed 4 bases at V and 1 base at J, with 11 bases between. The CDR3 DNA reads TGTGCCAGCTCACAATTTTCAGGGTCTGGGGCCAACGTCCTGACTTTC. It is translated as CASSQFSGSGANVLTF.

The rearrangement joins TRBV7-9 to TRBJ1-1; 7 bases line up with TRBD1. V gave up 6 bases and J gave up 0 bases; unmatched junction bases: 7. The CDR3 has 15 amino acids. The germline V gene encodes CDR1 SEHNR and CDR2 FQNEAQ (reference sequence). CDR3 sequence reads: CASRPRTGMNTEAFF. CDR3 DNA sequence: TGTGCCAGCAGACCTAGGACAGGAATGAACACTGAAGCTTTCTTT. The full variable domain, in which reference TRBV7-9 and TRBJ1-1 provide the parts outside the CDR3, is DTGVSQNPRHKITKRGQNVTFRCDPISEHNRLYWYRQTLGQGPEFLTYFQNEAQLEKSRLLSDRFSAERPKGSFSTLEIQRTEQGDSAMYLCASRPRTGMNTEAFFGQGTRLTVV.

The CDR3 reads CASSQGRGRDEQFF. The CDR3 DNA reads as TGTGCCAGTAGTCAAGGCAGGGGCAGAGATGAGCAGTTCTTC. The rearrangement joins TRBV19 to TRBJ2-1, with a possible D match to TRBD1 (6 bases). The germline V gene has CDR1 LNHDA and CDR2 SQIVND (reference sequence). Between the trimmed V and J ends, which lost 5 bases and 8 bases, there was a span of 16 bases. This CDR3 is built from 14 residues.